Here is one T cell receptor (beta chain) with its context. The data were taken from a study of blood T cell repertoires in COVID-19. Study details: COVID-19 samples, acute and convalescent, were from the United States, Italy and Spain. PBMCs, B-cell-depleted T cells, or T cells were the source of the cDNA or gDNA that made up the material.

Source study methods: Reference gene primers were amplified, and this amplification served to estimate nucleated cell counts. TCRdb keeps only in-frame clones here, not all; method: immunoSEQ multiplex PCR. That table furnishes V, J and clone size, whereas the DNA furnished D and trimming. The sample has around 170,000 clones, about 88% seen once; the top ten hold approximately 14%. The J segment lost 7 bases and the V segment lost 6 bases, leaving 7 bases of the junction unmatched. Germline assignment: CDR1 SNHLY and CDR2 FYNNEI. There are 14 residues in the CDR3. The chain couples TRBV2 to TRBJ2-1; 9 bases align to TRBD2. Sequencing used peripheral blood. This TCR came from a man in his thirties or forties with active or convalescent COVID-19. The CDR3 sequence: CASRTGTSQNEQFF. CDR3 DNA sequence: TGTGCCAGCAGAACCGGGACTAGCCAAAATGAGCAGTTCTTC.